The T cell receptor beta chain described here comes from a study of T cells in Graves' hyperthyroidism and ophthalmopathy (dated by TCRdb to the late 2010s). In terms of the full investigation: Peripheral blood was collected at initial diagnosis, before any treatment. To identify TCR V-J signatures that set the groups apart, the researchers used a discovery cohort of about a hundred patients, made up of 43 with Graves' ophthalmopathy and some 55 with stable Graves' hyperthyroidism. Prospective prediction of ophthalmopathy was tested in an independent validation cohort consisting of fewer than 20 hyperthyroidism patients and 15 to 17 patients who later progressed to ophthalmopathy. For training and testing, the approximately 92 patients in the discovery cohort were randomly divided in a 7:3 ratio. The study also compared thyroid tissue and blood T-cell repertoires from several Graves' hyperthyroidism patients. Once sampling was done, hyperthyroidism patients were given methimazole at a starting dose of 30 mg daily, whereas ophthalmopathy patients were given high-dose intravenous methylprednisolone. According to the paper, TCR Vbeta CDR3 sequencing was carried out on roughly 130 peripheral blood samples, which came from approximately 43 ophthalmopathy, fewer than 80 hyperthyroidism and approximately 17 progressor patients.

This clonotype was seen repeatedly, ten times or more. There is no known antigen for this receptor. The input lacks base qualities; no much larger clone sits a single base away. Moderately to severely active disease, a Clinical Activity Score of at least 3, a NOSPECS grade of at least 4, and a duration under 3 months were present in ophthalmopathy patients. The study excluded patients with uncontrolled infections, other autoimmune diseases, pregnancy or lactation. Diagnoses were based on clinical symptoms, serum thyroxine and TRAb, thyroid ultrasound and orbital computed tomography. PBMCs were separated from 10 ml of fresh peripheral blood using Ficoll-Paque density gradient centrifugation. Total RNA was extracted using Trizol reagent, and RNA quality was assessed on an Agilent 2100 Bioanalyzer. The TCR beta CDR3 regions were amplified from the RNA transcripts. The TCR CDR3 was subjected to a first round of RT-PCR using the HTBI primer set and the Qiagen OneStep RT-PCR kit. Libraries were constructed in a second round of multiplex PCR, after which size selection and purification were carried out. Paired-end sequencing of the libraries was performed with 100 bp reads on an Illumina HiSeq2000. Concerning the study's data processing: SOAPnuke was used to process the raw data, throwing out any read that contained adapters or uncalled bases, had a mean Phred below 15, or lacked an exact constant-primer or identifier match. COPE v1.2.5 was used to merge the high-quality paired reads, and each unique nucleotide sequence was defined as a clonotype. MiTCR v1.1 was used to align the clonotypes against IMGT TRBV, TRBD and TRBJ reference segments. Only V-J combinations with frequency above 0.0001, covering roughly 99% of repertoires, were analysed. The TCS score was defined as the ratio of F50 (clonal expansion) to E x V (chaos), calculated using BLOSUM62-based TCRdist between CDR3 peptides within each V-J. Welch's t-statistics and random forest reduced 514 V-J features to about 13, which were used in a naive Bayes classifier (R e1071). TCRdb ran its own pipeline on the public reads, namely fastp trimming at Q25 and MiXCR clone calling, and kept in-frame beta chains. Rows are unified per CDR3 protein, each entry keeping the most common DNA and genes. These V and J calls are TCRdb output, not the study's own analysis. This sample lists about 590,000 distinct CDR3 sequences; 13% to 15% were detected once. Roughly 7% of the sample lies in the top ten.

Reading from cysteine to phenylalanine, the CDR3 counts 12 amino acids. The kept DNA is CDR3 alone, 36 bases in frame from the first base. Trimming at the junction amounts to 5 bases on V and 2 bases on J, and the germline ends lie 4 bases apart. CDR1 and CDR2, looked up from the germline V gene (reference sequence), are LGHDT and YNNKEL. Study-wide findings and limitations: A 13 V-J signature model separated ophthalmopathy from stable hyperthyroidism, with just over 85% sensitivity and about 81% specificity in cross-validation and 80%/75% in testing. In validation, progression to ophthalmopathy was predicted by the model with around 71% sensitivity and just over 72% specificity, a median of about 6 months before onset. Most expanded thyroid clonotypes (frequency above 0.001) were also detected in blood, suggesting blood repertoires may reflect thyroid immune responses. Sample size was not statistically predetermined, and investigators were not blinded to group allocation.

The clonotype was recovered from a young woman with Graves' ophthalmopathy. Material for sequencing was blood. The chain is encoded by TRBV3-1 joined to TRBJ2-1, with the D segment identity uncertain. The DNA sequence is TGTGCCAGCAGCGGTACCTACAATGAGCAGTTCTTC. It codes for CASSGTYNEQFF.